This T cell receptor beta chain derives from a study of cytomegalovirus exposure and HLA in healthy donors (dated by TCRdb to the late 2010s). With respect to the entire study: An earlier analysis of 550 to 700 of the donors reported approximately 270 Gb of sequence data and some 120 million unique TCR beta sequences from 150 million to 200 million T cells. Of the approximately 400 genotyped donors, 80% to 90% were placed in the genetic ancestry cluster associated with self-reported Caucasian donors. In an earlier analysis of 587 of the donors, high-throughput TCR beta sequencing was used to judge whether each TCR beta V gene segment behaved as functional or pseudogenic. Across some 400 genotyped donors of the cohort, an average of approximately 240,000 unique TCR beta nucleotide sequences per donor were sequenced, and approximately 17% of those sequences were non-productive. An early release covering about 600 HLA-typed donors comprised about 310 gigabases of sequencing data and around 85 million unique TCR sequences. A later genetic analysis used genome-wide SNP genotypes for about 65% of the roughly 670 donors, treating that subset as a discovery cohort. Typing coverage varied by locus: 629-630 donors for A, B, C, DRB1 and DQB1; more than 500 for DQA1; around 610 for DPA1; approximately 490 for DPB1. Class I and class II HLA loci were covered by the typing at four-digit resolution. The study aimed to test whether cataloging public T cell receptors could reveal signatures of past pathogen exposure. Every discovery cohort repertoire had been produced on one sequencing platform. Roughly five DR-DQ haplotypes were handled as single units for association and clustering, since linkage in the cohort was strong. Donor age, sex, ethnicity and CMV serostatus were compiled alongside the repertoire data. A later analysis re-examined previously published TCR beta repertoires from more than 550 donors and added high-resolution HLA genotyping to investigate patterns of TCR occurrence. To predict cytomegalovirus infection status, the study combined high-throughput TCR immunosequencing, statistical association of individual TCRs with disease status, and machine learning. The T cell repertoires of roughly 660 subjects were profiled by immunosequencing and related to cytomegalovirus serostatus. In addition to the first cohort of 500 to 850 subjects, a separate validation cohort of 130 or so different subjects was used. Rather than using new phenotypic data, the later analysis identified candidate immune exposures from TCR beta sequences and from how often those sequences occurred across donors. The full study reports these points: In the study, some 180 TCR beta chains were listed as associated with cytomegalovirus. In a later analysis, most CMV-associated TCR beta chains were found to appear HLA-restricted, with HLA associations seemingly driven largely by CMV exposure. A later analysis found that TCR association rates varied across HLA loci, with DRB1 alleles showing the most associated TCRs and HLA-C alleles the fewest. In an earlier analysis of 587 of the donors, most TCR beta V segments were observed in productive rearrangements about 90% or about 30% of the time, broadly matching IMGT annotations. Because HLA typing was unavailable for some donors at each locus, only the typed subset was used in association tests. In both the original and validation cohorts, the classifier was reported to diagnose cytomegalovirus status with high specificity and sensitivity. In a later analysis, several top co-occurrence clusters were reported to appear linked to parvovirus B19, influenza, CMV and Epstein-Barr virus. When HLA alleles, especially DR and DQ, strongly co-occurred, TCR associations were difficult to assign to individual alleles. An association between a missense DCLRE1C variant and V-gene and J-gene trimming of TCR beta chains was found in a later genetic analysis and replicated in an independent cohort. In a later analysis, HLA-associated TCR beta chains showed more clonal expansion and lower generation probabilities than non-associated chains that were equally common. Linkage disequilibrium might explain the correlated functional status among segregating V segments, but an unknown experimental factor could not be excluded. Most TCR sequences were observed very rarely across donors, whereas some public TCRs were present in many individuals. Only TCR beta chains were sequenced in this cohort, and the absence of alpha or paired-chain data limited detectable features. A further reported finding was that TCR beta sequences accurately predicted the HLA-A and HLA-B alleles for most subjects in the first cohort. A later analysis associated about 18,000 TCR beta sequences with specific HLA alleles at a false discovery rate of 0.05. Over 15 rarely observed V segments, including chromosome 9 orphons, were excluded from the earlier analysis of a few hundred of the donors because counts were too low. A few of the identified cytomegalovirus-associated TCR beta chains were confirmed in vitro to be specific for cytomegalovirus antigens. Because the 87-base-pair reads could not distinguish some IMGT-functional V segments, including TRBV6-2 and TRBV6-3, those segments were excluded. The only immune exposure information available for the cohort was CMV serostatus. A cluster of highly shared sequence variants was judged likely to be a technical artifact of the sequencing pipeline. According to a later genetic analysis, donors in an Asian-associated ancestry cluster had fewer N-insertions in productive TCRs than the roughly 660-donor mean. The authors suggested that the approach could potentially be generalized to other disease states and immunological phenotypes. Sequencing depth was assumed to be roughly uniform across donors in the presence/absence analyses, though that assumption may not hold.

The library relied on the immunoSEQ multiplex PCR assay. For the multiplex PCR, a mixture combining 60 forward primers for TCR Vbeta segments and 13 reverse primers for TCR Jbeta segments was used. The CDR3 region of rearranged TCR beta genes was amplified from genomic DNA with a multiplex PCR assay. The amplified TCR beta libraries were sequenced on the Illumina HiSeq System as 87-base-pair reads. Processing in the source paper ran as follows. Across the 600 to 700 repertoires, a later analysis counted 78 million or so unique TCR beta chains, approximately 10 million of which were shared by at least two donors. A nearest-neighbor algorithm error-corrected the raw reads and collapsed the reads into unique sequences, merging closely related sequences to remove PCR and sequencing errors. To assign V, D and J gene segments, CDR3 sequences were aligned to IMGT reference sequences. For a sequence to be retained, a match of at least six nucleotides was required to both a V gene segment and a J gene segment. A rearrangement was called productive if the CDR3 had no stop codons and remained in frame with V and J, and every other rearrangement was called non-productive. CDR3 was defined by IMGT convention, running from the second conserved V-encoded cysteine to the conserved J-encoded phenylalanine. In an earlier analysis of 500 to 650 of the donors, sequences lacking an unambiguous match to a single V gene segment were excluded. In an earlier analysis of several hundred of the donors, V segments were called functional above 56.7% productive rearrangements and were called segregating when the between-donor standard deviation exceeded 5%. A statistical classification framework was built to diagnose cytomegalovirus status from the catalog of TCR beta chain sequences. A later analysis assigned V and J genes by comparing TCR nucleotide sequences with IMGT/GENE-DB human TR gene sequences. In a later analysis, CDR3 sequences and most-parsimonious VDJ recombination scenarios were assigned using the TCRdist pipeline. In a later analysis, each TCR beta chain was defined by its CDR3 amino acid sequence together with its V-gene family, and reads lacking a unique V-gene family were excluded. In a later analysis, fewer than 600 highly shared, low-generation-probability nucleotide sequences were removed to address suspected cross-contamination and a sequencing artifact. In a later analysis, a clonal expansion index for each public chain was calculated from normalized within-repertoire ranks of inferred template counts. Generation probabilities in a later analysis came from a VDJ recombination model fitted to out-of-frame rearrangements, and those results were checked against IGoR. In a later analysis, TCR-TCR, TCR-HLA and TCR-CMV co-occurrence was scored with hypergeometric tests, and a repertoire-size bias correction was applied to TCR pairs. A later analysis estimated false discovery rates by permuting HLA or CMV assignments 20 times. In a later analysis, co-occurring TCRs were grouped with DBSCAN, and TCRdist sequence similarity was added when clustering was performed within HLA-allele-positive subsets. Repertoires with fewer than 30,000 or more than 120,000 public chains were left out of co-occurrence clustering, as were several repertoires with anomalous nucleotide sharing. TCRdb carries this immuneACCESS record with in-frame sequences only. Its versions omit some clonotypes, under half of them owing to an unresolved V gene in the studies checked, with the rest unexplained. V, J and clone size are those of that table, while D and trimming were read from the DNA. The table for this sample lists around 160,000 clones; approximately 80% of them were counted only once. The biggest ten clones account for 8.5% of the sample.

This clone has only one observation. This receptor's antigen is unknown. It has no much larger one-base neighbor in the sample; base qualities were not kept. In total, about 650 healthy bone marrow donors made up the cohort. At the time of sampling, all cohort members were nominally healthy, though unrecorded immune exposures were likely present. The donor tested CMV seropositive, placing the donor among the 310 or so seropositive members of the cohort. Each donor provided a peripheral blood sample, and peripheral blood mononuclear cells were used for TCR beta sequencing. Genomic DNA was extracted from the blood cell samples with the Qiagen DNeasy Blood Extraction Kit. Its CDR3 holds 13 amino acids, cysteine through phenylalanine. The entry retains the CDR3 DNA only, 39 bases that are in frame from base 1. Looking up the germline V gene (reference sequence) yields CDR1 LNHDA and CDR2 SQIVND. For this chain, trimming is 8 bases at the V end and 1 base at the J end, and the number of junction bases without a gene match is 1.

The chain uses TRBV19 and TRBJ2-3; 9 bases in the middle match TRBD2. Sequenced material: PBMCs. The clonotype was recovered from a male donor in good health and CMV-seropositive. The CDR3: CASLAGGTDTQYF. The nucleotides are TGTGCCAGTTTAGCGGGGGGCACAGATACGCAGTATTTT.